Sequencing of this T cell receptor (beta chain) was carried out in a study of molecular identifiers for immune sequencing clone quantification. General study points: Clones that had above 20 RNA copies took up over 98% of effector molecules but under 1% in naive cells.

The length of the CDR3 is 15 residues. J gave up 4 bases and V 5 bases, and 6 bases lay outside the gene matches. Germline V gene data show CDR1 as MNHEY and CDR2 as SMNVEV (reference sequence). Comments on this clonotype: Its specificity is not known.

MiXCR was run by TCRdb on the PCR reads, yielding one entry per CDR3 protein. The profile shows hundreds of thousands of distinct CDR3 sequences, about 25% of them singletons. Sequenced material: naive CD8+ T cells from blood, with Jurkat cell RNA spiked in. Documented subset: FACS-sorted CD8+CD4-CCR7+CD45RA+ naive T cells. This sequence originates from a human donor in good health. Some libraries in this study had Jurkat cell RNA spiked in. This chain uses TRBV27 with TRBJ1-2, with 11 bases aligning to TRBD1. The CDR3 region is CASSPGTGGIYGYTF. In DNA, the CDR3 is TGTGCCAGCAGTCCAGGGACAGGGGGGATCTATGGCTACACCTTC.